The rows below give T cell receptor beta chains drawn from one sample of a study of blood T cell repertoires in COVID-19. Sequencing used immunoSEQ multiplex PCR; TCRdb keeps in-frame clones, though not all of them. The sample shows 100,000 to 150,000 clones, 85% to 90% of them seen only once. Source material: peripheral blood. Receptors originate from a man at least 80 years old with active or convalescent COVID-19. Each CDR3 is given with its conserved first and last residue. The D gene is left open where the match is weak. Some rows have no size entry. The others give once, few or many, or a class for an expanded clone.

TRBJ2-7	-	TRBV6-5	-	TGTGCCAGCAGTTACAGGGGTCGCGAGCAGTACTTC	CASSYRGREQYF
TRBJ2-3	-	TRBV7-2	-	TGTGCCAGCAGCTTAGATCGGTCCACAGATACGCAGTATTTT	CASSLDRSTDTQYF
TRBJ1-5	-	TRBV23-1	-	TGCGCCAGCAGTCAGAACAGGGATCGCAATCAGCCCCAGCATTTT	CASSQNRDRNQPQHF
TRBJ2-1	-	TRBV7-9	TRBD1	TGTGCCAGCAGCACAAGGGGGCCATGGAATGAGCAGTTCTTC	CASSTRGPWNEQFF
TRBJ1-2	-	TRBV28	-	TGTGCCAGCAGTTTAAGGGGTGGCTATGGCTACACCTTC	CASSLRGGYGYTF
TRBJ2-5	-	TRBV28	TRBD1	TGTGCCAGCAGGCCCGCAGGGGGCGGGCGGGAGACCCAGTACTTC	CASRPAGGGRETQYF
TRBJ2-1	-	TRBV19	-	TGTGCCAGTAGTATAGTGGGCTCCCGTGTACGGGAGCAGTTCTTC	CASSIVGSRVREQFF
TRBJ1-2	-	TRBV18	TRBD1	TGTGCCAGCTCTCCCGGGACAGGGGAAGGGTATGGCTACACCTTC	CASSPGTGEGYGYTF
TRBJ1-1	-	TRBV5-1	-	TGCGCCAGCAGCTTGGGAATGGGGGCGGGCACTGAAGCTTTCTTT	CASSLGMGAGTEAFF
TRBJ1-5	-	TRBV5-1	-	TGCGCCAGCAGCTTGGGACAGGATAGCAATCAGCCCCAGCATTTT	CASSLGQDSNQPQHF
TRBJ2-7	-	TRBV5-1	-	TGCGCCAGCAGCTTGGCGGGCAGGGTGGGCGACGAGCAGTACTTC	CASSLAGRVGDEQYF
TRBJ2-3	-	TRBV5-1	TRBD1	TGCGCCAGCAGCTTCAGGGGGCGGATGGGAACAGATACGCAGTATTTT	CASSFRGRMGTDTQYF
TRBJ2-7	-	TRBV29-1	-	TGCAGCGTCCCGGTTGGGCCCTACGAGCAGTACTTC	CSVPVGPYEQYF
TRBJ2-1	-	TRBV27	TRBD2	TGTGCCAGCACCTCTAGCGGGGGTTACAATGAGCAGTTCTTC	CASTSSGGYNEQFF
TRBJ2-2	-	TRBV18	TRBD2	TGTGCCAGCTCACTTACTAGCGGGAGCGTCACCGGGGAGCTGTTTTTT	CASSLTSGSVTGELFF
TRBJ2-5	-	TRBV25-1	-	TGTGCCAGTGGGGAGGAGACCCAGTACTTC	CASGEETQYF
TRBJ1-4	-	TRBV25-1	TRBD1	TGTGCCAGCAGTGGGTTGACAGGGGGGTATAATGAAAAACTGTTTTTT	CASSGLTGGYNEKLFF
TRBJ1-2	-	TRBV3-1/TRBV3-2	-	TGTGCCAGCAGCCAAGAGAGGGCCCGGGGGTATGGCTACACCTTC	CASSQERARGYGYTF
TRBJ1-1	-	TRBV19	-	TGTGCCAGTAGTACAGACAGGCTCACTGAAGCTTTCTTT	CASSTDRLTEAFF
TRBJ2-4	-	TRBV11-2	TRBD1	TGTGCCAGCAGCTTTGGGACAGCAGCCGTTCAGTACTTC	CASSFGTAAVQYF
TRBJ2-2	-	TRBV24-1	-	TGTGCCACCAGTGATCCCGCAGAACCGAACACCGGGGAGCTGTTTTTT	CATSDPAEPNTGELFF
TRBJ2-5	-	TRBV28	-	TGTGCCAGCAGGACAGGTTGGGAGACCCAGTACTTC	CASRTGWETQYF
TRBJ1-4	-	TRBV15	-	TGTGCCACCAGCAGAGAGATGGGTCAGGGCAATGAAAAACTGTTTTTT	CATSREMGQGNEKLFF
TRBJ2-7	-	TRBV6-5	TRBD2	TGTGCCAGCACGACTAGCGGGATCTCCTACGAGCAGTACTTC	CASTTSGISYEQYF
TRBJ2-5	-	TRBV27	TRBD1	TGTGCCAGCAGGGGGACAGGGAAAGAGACCCAGTACTTC	CASRGTGKETQYF
TRBJ2-3	-	TRBV27	TRBD1	TGTGCCAGCAGTCCCCGGGGACAGGGACCGGATACGCAGTATTTT	CASSPRGQGPDTQYF
TRBJ1-2	-	TRBV6-5	TRBD1	TGTGCCAGCGGAGGACAGGGCGAGAGTGGCTACACCTTC	CASGGQGESGYTF
TRBJ2-5	-	TRBV21-1	-	TGTGCCAGCAACCCGAGCCCGACTAGCGGCCACCAAGAGACCCAGTACTTC	CASNPSPTSGHQETQYF
TRBJ2-7	-	TRBV27	TRBD2	TGTGCCAGCAGTCATTACCCCCGGGGGGGACTTACTTTCTACGAGCAGTACTTC	CASSHYPRGGLTFYEQYF
TRBJ2-3	-	TRBV5-1	-	TGCGCCAGCAGCCCGAGCGGACGCACAGATACGCAGTATTTT	CASSPSGRTDTQYF
TRBJ2-3	-	TRBV5-1	-	TGCGCCAGCAGCTTGGGGGCAGCCCAAGATACGCAGTATTTT	CASSLGAAQDTQYF
TRBJ2-1	-	TRBV7-3	-	TGTGCCAGCAGCTTAACGGCAGCTAGATCCTACAATGAGCAGTTCTTC	CASSLTAARSYNEQFF
TRBJ2-4	-	TRBV4-1	TRBD2	TGCGCCAGCAGCCACCCCCTGGGGACTAGCCCCATTAGCGTTCAGTACTTC	CASSHPLGTSPISVQYF
TRBJ2-1	-	TRBV5-1	-	TGCGCCAGCAGCTATCAATATGAGCAGTTCTTC	CASSYQYEQFF
TRBJ2-3	-	TRBV7-2	-	TGTGCCAGCAGCTTCGCAGAAGGGGGTCGGGATACGCAGTATTTT	CASSFAEGGRDTQYF
TRBJ1-2	-	TRBV7-9	TRBD1	TGTGCCAGCAGCCTTACAGGGGGCGACTATGGCTACACCTTC	CASSLTGGDYGYTF
TRBJ1-2	-	TRBV30	-	TGTGCCTGGAGTGTAAGTCCGGTCTATGGCTACACCTTC	CAWSVSPVYGYTF
TRBJ2-5	few	TRBV10-3	TRBD2	TGTGCCATCAGTGAGTCGGGAACTAGCGGGAAACAAGAGACCCAGTACTTC	CAISESGTSGKQETQYF
TRBJ1-6	few	TRBV18	-	TGTGCCAGCTCACCAGGAGCGAATTCACCCCTCCACTTT	CASSPGANSPLHF
TRBJ1-3	-	TRBV5-1	-	TGCGCCAGCAGCTTGGACAGGGTCTCTGGAAACACCATATATTTT	CASSLDRVSGNTIYF
TRBJ2-1	-	TRBV7-6	TRBD2	TGTGCCAGCAGCTTAGAGGCAAGCGGGAGTGCCTACAATGAGCAGTTCTTC	CASSLEASGSAYNEQFF
TRBJ1-6	-	TRBV6-2/TRBV6-3	TRBD1	TGTGCCAGCAGTTACCCGGACAGGGGCGTCTATTCACCCCTCCACTTT	CASSYPDRGVYSPLHF
TRBJ2-5	-	TRBV12-5	-	TGTGCTAGTGGTTTGGTACTGGGGGGAGTCGCGGAGACCCAGTACTTC	CASGLVLGGVAETQYF
TRBJ1-4	-	TRBV10-3	-	TGTGCCATCAGAGCCCCGGGGGGGGAAAAACTGTTTTTT	CAIRAPGGEKLFF
TRBJ2-3	-	TRBV19	TRBD1	TGTGCCAGTAGTAGCTCGAGGACAGGGAGTGGGACAGATACGCAGTATTTT	CASSSSRTGSGTDTQYF
TRBJ1-5	-	TRBV10-3	TRBD1	TGTGCCATCAGTAACCCCAGAGGGACAGGGAACACCCTTAGCAATCAGCCCCAGCATTTT	CAISNPRGTGNTLSNQPQHF
TRBJ2-1	-	TRBV15	TRBD1	TGTGCCACCAGCAAGGACAGGGGGTTAAATGAGCAGTTCTTC	CATSKDRGLNEQFF
TRBJ2-3	-	TRBV15	-	TGTGCCACCAGCAGAGACGGTGCTAGCACAGATACGCAGTATTTT	CATSRDGASTDTQYF